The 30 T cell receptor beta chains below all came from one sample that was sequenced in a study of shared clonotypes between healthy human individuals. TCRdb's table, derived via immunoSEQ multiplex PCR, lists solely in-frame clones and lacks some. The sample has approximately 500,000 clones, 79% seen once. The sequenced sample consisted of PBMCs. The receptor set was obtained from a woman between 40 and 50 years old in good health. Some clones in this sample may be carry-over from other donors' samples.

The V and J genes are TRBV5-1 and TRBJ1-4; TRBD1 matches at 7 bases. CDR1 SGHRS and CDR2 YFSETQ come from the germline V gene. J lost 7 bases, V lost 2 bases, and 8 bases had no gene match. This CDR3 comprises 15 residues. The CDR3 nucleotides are TGCGCCAGCAGCTTAGAAGGACAGGAGGCTGAAAAACTGTTTTTT. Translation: CASSLEGQEAEKLFF.

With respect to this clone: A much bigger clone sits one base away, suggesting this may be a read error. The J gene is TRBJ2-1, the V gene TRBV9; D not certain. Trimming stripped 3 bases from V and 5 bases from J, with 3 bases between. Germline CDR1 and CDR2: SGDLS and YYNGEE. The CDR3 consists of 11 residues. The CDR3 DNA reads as TGTGCCAGCAGCGCCAACAATGAGCAGTTCTTC. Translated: CASSANNEQFF.

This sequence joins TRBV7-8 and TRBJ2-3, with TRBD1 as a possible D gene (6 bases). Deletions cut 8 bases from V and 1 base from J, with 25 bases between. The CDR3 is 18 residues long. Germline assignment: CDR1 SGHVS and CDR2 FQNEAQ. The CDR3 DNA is TGTGCCAGCCACCAACCACAGGGTTTTTCTTCCCGCACAGATACGCAGTATTTT. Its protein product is CASHQPQGFSSRTDTQYF.

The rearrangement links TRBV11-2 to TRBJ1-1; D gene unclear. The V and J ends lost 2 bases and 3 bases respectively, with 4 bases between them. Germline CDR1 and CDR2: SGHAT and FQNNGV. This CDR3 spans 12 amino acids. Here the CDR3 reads CASSLQYTEAFF. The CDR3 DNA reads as TGTGCCAGCAGCTTACAGTACACTGAAGCTTTCTTT.

The CDR3 sequence is CASSLRDTLAQFF. The CDR3 region has the DNA TGTGCCAGCAGCCTCCGGGACACCCTTGCTCAGTTCTTC. The gene calls are TRBV28 and TRBJ2-1, with a possible D match to TRBD1 (6 bases). V shed 6 bases and J shed 13 bases, with 19 bases lying between them. Per germline, CDR1 MDHEN and CDR2 SYDVKM. This CDR3 comprises 13 residues.

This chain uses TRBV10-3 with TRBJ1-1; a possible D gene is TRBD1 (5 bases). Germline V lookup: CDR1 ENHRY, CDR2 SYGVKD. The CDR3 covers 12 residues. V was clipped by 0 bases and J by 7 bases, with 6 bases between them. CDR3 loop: CAISESTGEAFF. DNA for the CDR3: TGTGCCATCAGTGAGTCAACAGGTGAAGCTTTCTTT.

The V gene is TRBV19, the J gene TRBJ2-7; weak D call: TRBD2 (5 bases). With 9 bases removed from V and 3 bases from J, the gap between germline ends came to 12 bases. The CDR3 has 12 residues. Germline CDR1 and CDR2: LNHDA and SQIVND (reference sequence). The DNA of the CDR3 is TGTGCCAGCGGACGGGGAGACTACGAGCAGTACTTC. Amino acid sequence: CASGRGDYEQYF.

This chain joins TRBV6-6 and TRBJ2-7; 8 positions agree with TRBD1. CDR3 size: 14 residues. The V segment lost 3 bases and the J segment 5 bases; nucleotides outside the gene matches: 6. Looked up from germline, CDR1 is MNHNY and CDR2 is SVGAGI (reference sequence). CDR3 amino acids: CASSYSRGLDEQYF. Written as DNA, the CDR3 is TGTGCCAGCAGTTATTCCAGGGGGCTTGACGAGCAGTACTTC.

CDR3 coding DNA: TGTGCCAGCAGCCCCGGAGGAGGGGCGGACTATGGCTACACCTTC. This encodes CASSPGGGADYGYTF. The chain recombines TRBV28 with TRBJ1-2; a possible D gene is TRBD1 (5 bases). CDR3 length: 15 residues. CDR1 and CDR2 (germline): MDHEN, SYDVKM. The V end was cut by 6 bases, the J end by 3 bases, with 17 bases between.

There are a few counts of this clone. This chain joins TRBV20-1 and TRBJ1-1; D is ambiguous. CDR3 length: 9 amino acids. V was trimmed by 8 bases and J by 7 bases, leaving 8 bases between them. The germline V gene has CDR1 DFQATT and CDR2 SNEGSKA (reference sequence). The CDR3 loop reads CSPGVEAFF. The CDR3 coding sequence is TGCAGTCCAGGAGTTGAAGCTTTCTTT.

CDR3 sequence: CASSRTGHYEQYF. The CDR3 nucleotides are TGCGCCAGCAGCCGGACAGGCCACTACGAGCAGTACTTC. V is TRBV5-1 and J is TRBJ2-7, with 7 bases fitting TRBD1. The CDR3 runs to 13 residues. CDR1 is SGHRS, CDR2 YFSETQ, per germline. V lost 4 bases to trimming and J lost 3 bases; unmatched junction nucleotides: 4.

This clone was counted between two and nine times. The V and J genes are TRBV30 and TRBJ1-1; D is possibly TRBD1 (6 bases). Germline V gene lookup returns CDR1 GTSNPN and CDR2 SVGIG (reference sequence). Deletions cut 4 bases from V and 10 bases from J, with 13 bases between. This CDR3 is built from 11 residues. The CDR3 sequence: CAWIKTGRAFF. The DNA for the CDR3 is TGTGCCTGGATTAAGACAGGCAGAGCTTTCTTT.

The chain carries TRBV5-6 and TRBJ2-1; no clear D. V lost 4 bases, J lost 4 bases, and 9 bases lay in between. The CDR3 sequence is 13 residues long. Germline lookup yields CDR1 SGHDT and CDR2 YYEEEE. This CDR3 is CASSPRGYNEQFF. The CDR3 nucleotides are TGTGCCAGCAGCCCGCGTGGGTACAATGAGCAGTTCTTC.

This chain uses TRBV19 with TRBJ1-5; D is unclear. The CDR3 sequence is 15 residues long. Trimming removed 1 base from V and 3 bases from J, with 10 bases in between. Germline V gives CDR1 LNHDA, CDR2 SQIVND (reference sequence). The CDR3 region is CASSIAPSHNQPQHF. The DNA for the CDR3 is TGTGCCAGTAGTATAGCCCCCTCCCACAATCAGCCCCAGCATTTT.

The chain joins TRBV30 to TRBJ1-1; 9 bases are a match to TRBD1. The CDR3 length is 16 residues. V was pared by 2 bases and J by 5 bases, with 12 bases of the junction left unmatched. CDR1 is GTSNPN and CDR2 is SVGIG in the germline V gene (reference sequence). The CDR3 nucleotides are TGTGCCTGGAGTCGACTGCCGGGACAGGGACGGACTGAAGCTTTCTTT. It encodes CAWSRLPGQGRTEAFF.

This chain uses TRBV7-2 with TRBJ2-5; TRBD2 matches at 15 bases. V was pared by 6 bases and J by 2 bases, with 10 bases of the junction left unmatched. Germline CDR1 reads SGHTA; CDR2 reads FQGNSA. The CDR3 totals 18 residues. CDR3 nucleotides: TGTGCCAGCAGTCCTGGACTAGCGGGAGGGCCGCGACAAGAGACCCAGTACTTC. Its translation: CASSPGLAGGPRQETQYF.

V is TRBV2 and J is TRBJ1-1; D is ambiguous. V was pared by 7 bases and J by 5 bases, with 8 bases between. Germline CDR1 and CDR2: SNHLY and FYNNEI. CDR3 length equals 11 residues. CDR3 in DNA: TGTGCCAGCACATCCCCGACTGAAGCTTTCTTT. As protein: CASTSPTEAFF.

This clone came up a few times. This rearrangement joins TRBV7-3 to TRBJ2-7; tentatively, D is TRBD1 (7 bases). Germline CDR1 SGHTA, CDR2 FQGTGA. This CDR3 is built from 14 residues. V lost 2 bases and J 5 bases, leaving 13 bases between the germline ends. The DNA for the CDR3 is TGTGCCAGCAGCTTAGGAGGGACAGCTCACGAGCAGTACTTC. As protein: CASSLGGTAHEQYF.

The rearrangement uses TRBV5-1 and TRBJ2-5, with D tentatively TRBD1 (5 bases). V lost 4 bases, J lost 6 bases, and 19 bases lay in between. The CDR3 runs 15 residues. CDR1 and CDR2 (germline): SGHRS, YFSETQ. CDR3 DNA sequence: TGCGCCAGCAGCCTTGTAGGGGTTAGAACTCAGACCCAGTACTTC. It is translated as CASSLVGVRTQTQYF.

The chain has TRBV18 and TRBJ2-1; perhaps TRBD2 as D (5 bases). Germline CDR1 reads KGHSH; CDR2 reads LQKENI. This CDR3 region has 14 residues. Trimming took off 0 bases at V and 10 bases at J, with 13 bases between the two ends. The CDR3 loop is CASSPPASGREQFF. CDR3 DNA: TGTGCCAGCTCACCACCGGCCAGCGGAAGGGAGCAGTTCTTC. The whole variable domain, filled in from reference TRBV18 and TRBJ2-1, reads NAGVMQNPRHLVRRRGQEARLRCSPMKGHSHVYWYRQLPEEGLKFMVYLQKENIIDESGMPKERFSAEFPKEGPSILRIQQVVRGDSAAYFCASSPPASGREQFFGPGTRLTVL.

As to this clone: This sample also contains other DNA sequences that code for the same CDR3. CDR3 in amino acids: CASSPGHLNTEAFF. The CDR3 bases are TGTGCCAGTAGTCCCGGACATCTGAACACTGAAGCTTTCTTT. The V gene is TRBV19, the J gene TRBJ1-1, with a weak D call TRBD1 (5 bases). The V gene lost 5 bases and the J gene lost 0 bases, with 10 bases spanning the gap. In germline, CDR1 is LNHDA, CDR2 SQIVND (reference sequence). The CDR3 sequence is 14 residues long.

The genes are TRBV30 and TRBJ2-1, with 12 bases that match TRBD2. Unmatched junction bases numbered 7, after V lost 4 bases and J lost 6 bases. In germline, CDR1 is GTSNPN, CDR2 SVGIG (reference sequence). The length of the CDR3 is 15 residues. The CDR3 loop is CAWTSGRAGSNEQFF. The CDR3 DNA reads TGTGCCTGGACTAGCGGGAGGGCGGGCAGCAATGAGCAGTTCTTC. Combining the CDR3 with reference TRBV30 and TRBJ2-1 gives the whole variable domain SQTIHQWPATLVQPVGSPLSLECTVEGTSNPNLYWYRQAAGRGLQLLFYSVGIGQISSEVPQNLSASRPQDRQFILSSKKLLLSDSGFYLCAWTSGRAGSNEQFFGPGTRLTVL.

The CDR3 loop is CASTWDRDTEAFF. In DNA form, the CDR3 reads TGTGCCAGTACCTGGGACAGGGACACTGAAGCTTTCTTT. This chain connects TRBV19 to TRBJ1-1; 9 nucleotides align to TRBD1. In germline, CDR1 is LNHDA, CDR2 SQIVND (reference sequence). This CDR3 contains 13 residues. V was pared by 7 bases and J by 3 bases, with 3 bases of the junction left unmatched.

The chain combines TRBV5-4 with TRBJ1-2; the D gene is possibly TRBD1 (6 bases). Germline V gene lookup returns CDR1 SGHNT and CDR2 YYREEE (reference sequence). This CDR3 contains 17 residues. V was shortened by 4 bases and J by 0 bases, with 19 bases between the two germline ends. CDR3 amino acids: CASSPDGTSNSNYGYTF. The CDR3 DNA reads TGTGCCAGCAGCCCAGATGGGACATCAAACTCTAACTATGGCTACACCTTC.

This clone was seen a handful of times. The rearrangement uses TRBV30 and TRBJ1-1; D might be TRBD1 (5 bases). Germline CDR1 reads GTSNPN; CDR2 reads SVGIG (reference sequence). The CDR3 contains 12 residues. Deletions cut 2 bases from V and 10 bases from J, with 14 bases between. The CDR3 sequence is CAWSTQGRRAFF. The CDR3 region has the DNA TGTGCCTGGAGTACGCAGGGAAGGCGAGCTTTCTTT. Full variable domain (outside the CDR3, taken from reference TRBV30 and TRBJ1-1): SQTIHQWPATLVQPVGSPLSLECTVEGTSNPNLYWYRQAAGRGLQLLFYSVGIGQISSEVPQNLSASRPQDRQFILSSKKLLLSDSGFYLCAWSTQGRRAFFGQGTRLTVV.

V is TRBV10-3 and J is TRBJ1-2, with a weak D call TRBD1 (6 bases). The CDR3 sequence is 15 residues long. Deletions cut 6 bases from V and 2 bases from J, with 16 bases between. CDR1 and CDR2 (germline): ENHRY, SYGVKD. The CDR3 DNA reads TGTGCCATCAGCGGGGCGGGGAGGGGGAACTATGGCTACACCTTC. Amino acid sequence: CAISGAGRGNYGYTF.

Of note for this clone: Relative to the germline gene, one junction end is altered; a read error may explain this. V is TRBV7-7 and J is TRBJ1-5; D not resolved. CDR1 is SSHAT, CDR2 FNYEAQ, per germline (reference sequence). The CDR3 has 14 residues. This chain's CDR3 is CASSAENWDQPQHF. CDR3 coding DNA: TGTGCTAGCAGTGCCGAGAACTGGGATCAGCCCCAGCATTTT.

The CDR3 DNA sequence: TGTGCCAGCAGACCGGGACAGAGTACCGAGCAGTACTTC. It is translated as CASRPGQSTEQYF. The chain couples TRBV6-1 to TRBJ2-7, with 7 bases identical to TRBD1. The germline V gene encodes CDR1 MNHNS and CDR2 SASEGT. V lost 6 bases, J lost 6 bases, and 8 bases stayed unmatched. This CDR3 is built from 13 residues.

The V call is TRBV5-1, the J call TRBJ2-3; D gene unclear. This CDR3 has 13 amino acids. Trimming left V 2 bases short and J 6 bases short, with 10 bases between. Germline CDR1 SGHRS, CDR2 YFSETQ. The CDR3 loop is CASSLTPADTQYF. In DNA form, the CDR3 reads TGCGCCAGCAGCTTAACGCCGGCGGATACGCAGTATTTT.

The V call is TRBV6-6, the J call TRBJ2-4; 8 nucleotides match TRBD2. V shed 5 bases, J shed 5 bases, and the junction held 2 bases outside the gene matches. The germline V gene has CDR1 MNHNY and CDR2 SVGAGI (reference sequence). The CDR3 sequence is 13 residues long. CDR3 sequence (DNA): TGTGCCAGCAGTGAGACTAGCGAAAACATTCAGTACTTC. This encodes CASSETSENIQYF.